This T cell receptor beta chain stems from a study of cytomegalovirus exposure and HLA in healthy donors. As for the study in general: Earlier sequencing of approximately 200 million T cells yielded 100 million to 140 million unique TCR beta sequences.

The CDR3 runs 13 residues. Unmatched junction bases numbered 7, after V lost 3 bases and J lost 10 bases. Germline CDR1 reads MGHDK; CDR2 reads SYGVNS. Samples came from healthy bone marrow donors. Whole-study findings and limits: One variant, a missense change in DCLRE1C, was linked in a later analysis to TCR beta V- and J-gene trimming. Reported results showed that the classifier diagnosed cytomegalovirus status with high specificity and sensitivity.

PCR amplification relied on 60 Vbeta primers (plus 13 Jbeta primers). This table comes from immunoSEQ multiplex PCR, and its TCRdb copy is limited to in-frame clones, with some not included. This table has some 160,000 clones, 70% to 80% appearing once. Regarding this clone: Its antigen is still unknown.

Specimen: PBMCs. This sequence was found in a woman in her forties in good health and CMV-seronegative. The chain combines TRBV25-1 with TRBJ1-1; the match to TRBD1 covers 8 bases. Here the CDR3 DNA reads TGTGCCAGCAGTGACTCTTGGACAGGGAGAGCTTTCTTT. Its translation is CASSDSWTGRAFF.